This TCR beta chain originates from a study of shared clonotypes between healthy human individuals (TCRdb year 2020). In the study overall: A few men and a couple of women, aged 18 to 49 years, made up the cohort. Per donor, three plates each were used for CD4 naive and CD4 memory, two for CD8 naive, and one for CD8 memory. To estimate repertoire size and how much clonotype sharing occurs between individuals, the study deeply sequenced the blood TCR repertoires of about 5 healthy adults. To increase sequencing depth and limit assay-specific biases, different laboratories used diverse techniques to prepare libraries and sequence TCR repertoires. Per donor, leukapheresis produced somewhere between about 0.94 and 9 billion PBMCs.

What the research found in general, with its limitations: Larger estimated clonotype richness was generally found for naive subsets than for memory subsets. Sampling was restricted to blood, and TCR repertoires in tissue are likely to differ from TCR repertoires in blood. Rarefaction of sorted-subset datasets indicated incomplete sequencing despite the large sequencing depth. Pairwise subsampling led to the expectation that sequencing depth would affect the degree of clonotype sharing among donors. The genetic and exposure-history diversity represented was limited by the small number of donors. About 5% of naive CD4, 3.5% of naive CD8, roughly 2.4% of memory CD4, and 0.35% to 0.5% of memory CD8 clonotypes were shared across a few donors. Clonotypes shared by all four sorted-subset donors showed higher generation probabilities than non-shared clonotypes.

Using the deep immunoSEQ assay, multiplex PCR amplified TCR CDR3 regions from genomic DNA. Genomic DNA extracted from each cell subset was distributed evenly over all wells of several immunoSEQ 96-well plates, and each plate served as one replicate. For sorted subsets, approximately 200 ng of genomic DNA, equivalent to around 30,000 T cell genomes, went into each replicate PCR. Purified libraries were measured with a Qubit 3.0 fluorometer, size-checked on a Bioanalyzer 2100, and measured again with the KAPA Library Quantification kit. Every immunoSEQ 96-well plate was sequenced on a separate single-read 150-cycle Illumina NextSeq 550 flow cell. Regarding the original processing steps: The immunoSEQ output contained only junctional sequences without quality scores, so filtering could not match that applied to full-length reads. To assign V/J genes and CDR3, sequences were annotated using PyIR, a Python wrapper for IgBLAST v1.9, with IMGT germline references. Reads were removed for weak V/J assignments (E-value above 1e-6), missing CDR3, stop codons, out-of-frame junctions, or ambiguous translated residues. V3J clonotypes were defined as sequences sharing an identical inferred V gene, J gene, and CDR3 amino acid sequence. Percentage overlap between repertoires was calculated by dividing the number of shared unique clonotypes by the size of the smaller repertoire. Richness of each repertoire was evaluated using RTK rarefaction, the Chao1 estimator, and Recon v2.1 estimates of unobserved clonotypes. For all TCRbeta clonotypes obtained by the gDNA method from several donors, generation probabilities were computed with OLGA. Held by TCRdb, this immuneACCESS table contains in-frame sequences only and omits some clones. Under half of the omission traces to an unresolved V gene where checked; the cause of the rest is unknown. The V and J calls and clone size were taken over from that table, and D and trimming were inferred from the DNA. The sample data list a few million clones, and approximately 92% of these were observed just once. The top ten constitute more than 1.5% of the sample.

For the CD8 naive samples, CD45RO-negative cells were positively selected for CCR7, yielding a CD45RA+CCR7+ population from which TemRA cells were excluded. The donors were healthy, HIV-negative adults with no recently reported acute infections or vaccinations. Every donor was a Caucasian adult living in Nashville, Tennessee, USA. Blood was obtained by leukapheresis, after which PBMCs were separated by Ficoll-Histopaque density gradient centrifugation and cryopreserved in liquid nitrogen vapor phase. Purity and quantity of every magnetically sorted T cell population were checked by analytical flow cytometry. From each sorted fraction, genomic DNA was isolated and quantified by UV absorbance on a Nanodrop 2000c. As for this clone: No cognate antigen has been identified for it. No per-base quality is available; no much larger clone lies one base away.

The source is a man younger than 35 in good health. Some clones in this sample may be carry-over from other donors' samples. Sequencing was performed on naive CD8+ T cells from PBMCs. The cell subset or site label corresponds to: CD45RA+CCR7+.

The encoded CDR3 is CASVPSGRLSSGGRYEQYF. The nucleotide sequence reads TGTGCCAGCGTCCCCTCGGGCCGCCTCTCTAGCGGGGGGAGATACGAGCAGTACTTC. Rearrangement joined TRBV28 to TRBJ2-7, with 11 bases matching TRBD2. Clipping removes 8 bases from V and 4 bases from J, with 22 as the unmatched junction base count. Including the terminal cysteine and phenylalanine, the CDR3 comprises 19 residues. Of all the DNA, just the CDR3 is kept, 57 bases in frame from base 1. The germline V gene encodes CDR1 MDHEN and CDR2 SYDVKM.